This TCR beta chain was identified during a study of shared clonotypes between healthy human individuals. Study conclusions and caveats: When compared with the clonotypes that were shared by all four sorted-subset donors, the non-shared clonotypes turned out to have lower generation probabilities. It was observed that about 5% of naive CD4 clonotypes were shared across several donors.

The V gene lost 1 base and the J gene lost 7 bases, with 8 bases spanning the gap. There are 13 residues in the CDR3. Germline V gene lookup returns CDR1 MNHNS and CDR2 SASEGT. A single count supports this clone. The antigen remains unidentified. Here immunoSEQ multiplex PCR was the method, and the copy in TCRdb shows in-frame clones only, minus some. The sample lists some 2 million clones, roughly 95% seen once, with more than 0.1% in the top ten. This sequence originates from a man between 18 and 29 years old in good health. Sequencing was carried out using naive CD4+ T cells sorted from blood. Subset here: CD45RA+ positively selected. V and J are TRBV6-1 and TRBJ2-1; D unclear. Here the CDR3 DNA reads TGTGCCAGCAGTGAAGGGACCTGGAATGAGCAGTTCTTC. Translation gives CASSEGTWNEQFF.